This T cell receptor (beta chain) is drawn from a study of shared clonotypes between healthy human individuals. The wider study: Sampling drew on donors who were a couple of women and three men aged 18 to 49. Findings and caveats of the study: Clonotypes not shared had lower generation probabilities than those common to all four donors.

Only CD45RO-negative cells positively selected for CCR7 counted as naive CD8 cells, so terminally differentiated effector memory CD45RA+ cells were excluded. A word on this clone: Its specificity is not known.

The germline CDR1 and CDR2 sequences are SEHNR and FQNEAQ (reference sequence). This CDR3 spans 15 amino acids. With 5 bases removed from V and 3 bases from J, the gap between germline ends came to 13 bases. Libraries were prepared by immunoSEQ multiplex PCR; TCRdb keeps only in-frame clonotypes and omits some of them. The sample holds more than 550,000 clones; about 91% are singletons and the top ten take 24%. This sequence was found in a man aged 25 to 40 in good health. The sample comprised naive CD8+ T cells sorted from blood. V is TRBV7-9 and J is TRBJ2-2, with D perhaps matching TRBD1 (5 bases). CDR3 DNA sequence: TGTGCCAGCAGCCCCCGCGACAGTTACACCGGGGAGCTGTTTTTT. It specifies CASSPRDSYTGELFF. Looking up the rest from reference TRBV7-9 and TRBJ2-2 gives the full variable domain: DTGVSQNPRHKITKRGQNVTFRCDPISEHNRLYWYRQTLGQGPEFLTYFQNEAQLEKSRLLSDRFSAERPKGSFSTLEIQRTEQGDSAMYLCASSPRDSYTGELFFGEGSRLTVL.